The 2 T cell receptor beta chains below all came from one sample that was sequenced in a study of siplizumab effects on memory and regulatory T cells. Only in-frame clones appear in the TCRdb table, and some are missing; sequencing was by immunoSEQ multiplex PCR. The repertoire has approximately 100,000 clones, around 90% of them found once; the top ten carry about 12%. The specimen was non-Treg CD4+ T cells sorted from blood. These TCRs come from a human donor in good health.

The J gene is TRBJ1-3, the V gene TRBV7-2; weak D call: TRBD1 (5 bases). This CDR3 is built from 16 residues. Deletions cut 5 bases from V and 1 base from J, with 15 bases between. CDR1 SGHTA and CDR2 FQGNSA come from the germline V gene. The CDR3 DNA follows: TGTGCCAGCAGCCCGGAGGGGAGGACATCTGGAAACACCATATATTTT. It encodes CASSPEGRTSGNTIYF. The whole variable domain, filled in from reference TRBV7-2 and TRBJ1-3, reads GAGVSQSPSNKVTEKGKDVELRCDPISGHTALYWYRQSLGQGLEFLIYFQGNSAPDKSGLPSDRFSAERTGGSVSTLTIQRTQQEDSAVYLCASSPEGRTSGNTIYFGEGSWLTVV.

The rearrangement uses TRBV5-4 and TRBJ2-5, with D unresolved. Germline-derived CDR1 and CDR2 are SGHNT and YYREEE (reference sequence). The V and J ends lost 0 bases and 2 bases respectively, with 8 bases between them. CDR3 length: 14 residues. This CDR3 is CASSLAGRQETQYF. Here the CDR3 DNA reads TGTGCCAGCAGCTTGGCAGGAAGGCAAGAGACCCAGTACTTC.